The 5 T cell receptor beta chains in this list originate from one sample, sequenced in a study of control samples from healthy donors and cancer patients. Here immunoSEQ multiplex PCR was the method, and the copy in TCRdb shows in-frame clones only, minus some. The repertoire has about 80,000 clones, 90% to 95% of them found once; the top ten carry 17%. Input material: blood. The receptors shown here come from a man in his fifties or sixties in good health.

The chain uses TRBV5-6 and TRBJ1-1; D not certain. In germline, CDR1 is SGHDT, CDR2 YYEEEE. This CDR3 contains 13 residues. The V gene lost 0 bases and the J gene lost 5 bases, with 8 bases spanning the gap. The CDR3 spells CASSLVSGTEAFF. CDR3 coding DNA: TGTGCCAGCAGCTTGGTGAGTGGTACTGAAGCTTTCTTT.

The chain uses TRBV3-1 (or the pseudogene TRBV3-2) and TRBJ2-1; D unresolved. The germline gives CDR1 LGHDT, CDR2 YNNKEL (reference sequence). The CDR3 spans 14 residues. Trimming shortened V by 2 bases and J by 7 bases, and 12 bases separated the two germline ends. The CDR3 DNA reads TGTGCCAGCAGCCAATTTGGTGTTTCAAATGAGCAGTTCTTC. It encodes CASSQFGVSNEQFF.

The chain employs TRBV7-9 and TRBJ1-1; D uncertain. The germline V gene encodes CDR1 SEHNR and CDR2 FQNEAQ (reference sequence). This CDR3 comprises 15 residues. Trimming shortened V by 5 bases and J by 0 bases, and 13 bases separated the two germline ends. CDR3 loop: CASSPHRTVNTEAFF. CDR3 coding DNA: TGTGCCAGCAGCCCTCACAGAACGGTGAACACTGAAGCTTTCTTT.

The chain has TRBV5-1 and TRBJ2-5, with D unclear. Looked up from germline, CDR1 is SGHRS and CDR2 is YFSETQ. V was cut by 0 bases and J by 3 bases, with 0 bases left in between. This CDR3 is 11 amino acids long. The CDR3 loop reads CASSLEETQYF. DNA of the CDR3: TGCGCCAGCAGCTTGGAAGAGACCCAGTACTTC.

The V and J genes are TRBV18 and TRBJ1-1; D not certain. V was trimmed by 4 bases and J by 3 bases, leaving 12 bases between them. From germline, CDR1 is KGHSH and CDR2 LQKENI. The CDR3 contains 14 residues. CDR3 coding DNA: TGTGCCAGCTCACATACGGACGGGTACACTGAAGCTTTCTTT. This codes for CASSHTDGYTEAFF.